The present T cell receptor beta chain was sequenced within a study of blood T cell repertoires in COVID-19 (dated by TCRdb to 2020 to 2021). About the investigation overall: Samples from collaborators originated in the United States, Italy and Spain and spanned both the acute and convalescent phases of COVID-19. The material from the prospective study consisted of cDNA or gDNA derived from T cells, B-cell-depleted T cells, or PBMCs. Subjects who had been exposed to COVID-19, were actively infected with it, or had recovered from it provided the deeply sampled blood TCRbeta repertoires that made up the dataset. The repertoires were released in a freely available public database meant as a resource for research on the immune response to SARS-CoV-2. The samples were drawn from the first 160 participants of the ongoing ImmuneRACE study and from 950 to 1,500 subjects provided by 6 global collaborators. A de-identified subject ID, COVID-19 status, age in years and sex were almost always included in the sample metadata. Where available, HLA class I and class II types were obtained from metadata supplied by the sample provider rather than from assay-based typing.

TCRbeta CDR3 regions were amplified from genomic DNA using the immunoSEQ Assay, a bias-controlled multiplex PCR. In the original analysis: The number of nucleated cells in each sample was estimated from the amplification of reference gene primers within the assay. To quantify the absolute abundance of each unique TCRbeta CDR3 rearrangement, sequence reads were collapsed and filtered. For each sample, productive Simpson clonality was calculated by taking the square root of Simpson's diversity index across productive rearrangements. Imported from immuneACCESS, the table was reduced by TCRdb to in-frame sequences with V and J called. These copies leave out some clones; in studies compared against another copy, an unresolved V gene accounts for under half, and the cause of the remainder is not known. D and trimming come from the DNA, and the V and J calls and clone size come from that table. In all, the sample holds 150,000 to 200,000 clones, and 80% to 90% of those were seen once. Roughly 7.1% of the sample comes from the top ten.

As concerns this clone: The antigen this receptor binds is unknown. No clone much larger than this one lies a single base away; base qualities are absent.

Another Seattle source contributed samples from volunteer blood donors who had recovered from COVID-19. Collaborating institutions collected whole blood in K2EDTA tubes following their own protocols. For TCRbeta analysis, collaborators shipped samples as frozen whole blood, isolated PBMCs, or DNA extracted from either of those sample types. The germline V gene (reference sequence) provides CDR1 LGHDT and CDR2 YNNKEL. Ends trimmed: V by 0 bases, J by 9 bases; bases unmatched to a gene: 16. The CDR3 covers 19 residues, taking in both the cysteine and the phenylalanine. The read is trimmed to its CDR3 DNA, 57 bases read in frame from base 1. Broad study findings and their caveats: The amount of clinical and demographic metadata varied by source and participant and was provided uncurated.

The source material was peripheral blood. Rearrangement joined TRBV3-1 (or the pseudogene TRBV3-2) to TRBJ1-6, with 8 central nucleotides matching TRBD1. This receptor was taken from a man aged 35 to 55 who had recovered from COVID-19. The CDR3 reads CASSQDGLLGGTGRSPLHF. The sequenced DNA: TGTGCCAGCAGCCAAGACGGATTGTTAGGAGGGACAGGCCGTTCACCCCTCCACTTT.